This paragraph covers one TCR beta chain sequence. Its antigen is unknown. TCRdb's copy holds only in-frame clones and misses some; the assay was immunoSEQ multiplex PCR. The sample records 190,000 or so clones, over 50% being singletons. The data derive from a study of shared clonotypes between healthy human individuals. At the level of the study: Aged between 18 and 49, the donors were two women and three men. General study findings and limits: Shared across a handful of donors were 4% to 6% of the naive CD4 clonotypes.

The sequence came from a man aged 25-45 years in good health. Sequenced material: memory CD4+ T cells sorted from blood. The sample's subset: CD45RA-negative fraction.

The CDR3 DNA follows: TGCGCCAGCAGCTTGGAGGGACTAGCCACGGACATTCAGTACTTC. It translates to CASSLEGLATDIQYF. This chain links TRBV5-1 with TRBJ2-4; 9 positions match TRBD2. The CDR3 is 15 amino acids. With V trimmed by 0 bases and J by 8 bases, 6 bases remained unmatched. Germline V gives CDR1 SGHRS, CDR2 YFSETQ.